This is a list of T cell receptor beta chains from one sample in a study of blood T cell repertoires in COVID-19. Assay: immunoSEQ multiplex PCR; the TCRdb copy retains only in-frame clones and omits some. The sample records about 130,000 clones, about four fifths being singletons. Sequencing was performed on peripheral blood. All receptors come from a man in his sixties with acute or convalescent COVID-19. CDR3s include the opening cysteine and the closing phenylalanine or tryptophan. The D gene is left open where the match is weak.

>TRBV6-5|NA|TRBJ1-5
CASSYSPNNQPQHF
TGTGCCAGCAGTTACAGTCCTAATAATCAGCCCCAGCATTTT
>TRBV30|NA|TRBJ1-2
CAWSNTGFYGYTF
TGTGCCTGGAGTAACACAGGGTTCTATGGCTACACCTTC
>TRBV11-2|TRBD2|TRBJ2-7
CASSSNGAGEADEQYF
TGTGCCAGCAGCTCAAATGGGGCGGGGGAGGCAGACGAGCAGTACTTC
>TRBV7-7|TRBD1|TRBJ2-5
CASSSSGGRGETQYF
TGTGCTAGCAGCTCTTCAGGGGGCAGGGGGGAGACCCAGTACTTC
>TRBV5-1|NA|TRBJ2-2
CASSPTGFVNTGELFF
TGCGCCAGCAGCCCTACAGGGTTCGTTAACACCGGGGAGCTGTTTTTT
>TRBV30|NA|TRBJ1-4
CAWESGVYEKLFF
TGTGCCTGGGAAAGCGGGGTATATGAAAAACTGTTTTTT
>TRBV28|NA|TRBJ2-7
CASSLRAYEQYF
TGTGCCAGCAGTCTCAGGGCCTACGAGCAGTACTTC
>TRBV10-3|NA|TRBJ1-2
CAISEVETGSGYTF
TGTGCCATCAGTGAAGTCGAAACAGGGAGTGGCTACACCTTC
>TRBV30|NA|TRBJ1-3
CAWSLVFSGNTIYF
TGTGCCTGGAGCTTAGTTTTCTCTGGAAACACCATATATTTT
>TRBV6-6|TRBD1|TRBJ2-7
CASSPGTVLSYEQYF
TGTGCCAGCAGCCCAGGGACAGTCCTTTCCTACGAGCAGTACTTC
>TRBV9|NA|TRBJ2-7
CASSVEGGEQYF
TGTGCCAGCAGCGTCGAAGGGGGCGAGCAGTACTTC
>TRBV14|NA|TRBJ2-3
CASSQVAGTRSPDTQYF
TGTGCCAGCAGCCAAGTGGCCGGGACACGGTCACCAGATACGCAGTATTTT
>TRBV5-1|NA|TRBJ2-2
CASSPTPFGGLRELFF
TGCGCCAGCAGCCCGACCCCCTTTGGGGGGTTACGGGAGCTGTTTTTT
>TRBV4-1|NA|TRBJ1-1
CASSQDRGQRSSEAFF
TGCGCCAGCAGCCAAGATCGAGGACAGAGGAGTTCTGAAGCTTTCTTT
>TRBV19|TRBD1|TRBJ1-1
CASTTSSGQGAWTEAFF
TGTGCCAGTACTACCTCCTCGGGACAGGGGGCTTGGACTGAAGCTTTCTTT
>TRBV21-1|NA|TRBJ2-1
CASSRIGPNNEQFF
TGTGCCAGCAGCCGAATTGGCCCCAACAATGAGCAGTTCTTC